This T cell receptor beta chain was documented in a study of blood T cell repertoires in COVID-19. Study-level information: The United States, Italy and Spain were the sources of the acute and convalescent COVID-19 samples. The analysed material was cDNA or gDNA that came from T cells, B-cell-depleted T cells, or PBMCs.

Produced via immunoSEQ multiplex PCR; TCRdb's table is partial and in-frame only. The sample yields more than 350,000 clones, 70% to 90% seen once. Looked up from germline, CDR1 is LGHDT and CDR2 is YNNKEL (reference sequence). CDR3 size: 15 residues. With V trimmed by 5 bases and J by 0 bases, 5 bases remained unmatched. Cohort placement rested on clinical history that participants reported themselves. The chain recombines TRBV3-1 (or the pseudogene TRBV3-2) with TRBJ2-3; 7 bases agree with TRBD1. Sequencing used PBMCs or T cells enriched from blood (not recorded which). The source is a woman younger than 35 who had been exposed to COVID-19. CDR3 nucleotide sequence: TGTGCCAGCAGCGCCTACAGGGGAAGCACAGATACGCAGTATTTT. This gives the protein CASSAYRGSTDTQYF.